This TCR beta chain was retrieved from a study of monozygotic twins with inflammatory bowel disease. Per TCR library, around 3,600 ng of total RNA was used. Template switching appended UMIs that held a 6-nucleotide sample barcode. TCRdb re-called the 5' RACE reads and gives one entry per CDR3 protein, without DNA. The repertoire table contains around 230,000 distinct CDR3 sequences. The CDR3 totals 14 residues. Germline CDR1 is SEHNR and CDR2 is FQNEAQ (reference sequence). This chain connects TRBV7-9 to TRBJ2-7; as DNA is missing, the TRBD1 call by TCRdb cannot be tested. The sample consisted of blood. The clonotype was recovered from a human donor with ulcerative colitis or Crohn's disease, or a healthy co-twin of an affected twin (not recorded which). The CDR3: CASSVPGQPYEQYF. The full variable domain, its missing parts supplied by reference TRBV7-9 and TRBJ2-7, is DTGVSQNPRHKITKRGQNVTFRCDPISEHNRLYWYRQTLGQGPEFLTYFQNEAQLEKSRLLSDRFSAERPKGSFSTLEIQRTEQGDSAMYLCASSVPGQPYEQYFGPGTRLTVT.